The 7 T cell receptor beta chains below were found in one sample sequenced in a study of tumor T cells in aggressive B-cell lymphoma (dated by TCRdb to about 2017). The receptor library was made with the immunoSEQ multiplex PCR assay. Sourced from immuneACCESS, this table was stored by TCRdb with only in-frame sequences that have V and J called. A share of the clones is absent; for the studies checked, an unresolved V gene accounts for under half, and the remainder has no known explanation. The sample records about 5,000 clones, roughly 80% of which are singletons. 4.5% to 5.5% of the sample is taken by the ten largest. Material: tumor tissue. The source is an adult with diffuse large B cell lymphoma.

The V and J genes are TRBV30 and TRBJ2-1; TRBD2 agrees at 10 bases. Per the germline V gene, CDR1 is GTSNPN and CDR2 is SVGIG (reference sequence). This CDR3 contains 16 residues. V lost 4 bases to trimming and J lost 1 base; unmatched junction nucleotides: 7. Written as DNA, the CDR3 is TGTGCCTGGAAGGTAGCGGGGGGACGATCCTACAATGAGCAGTTCTTC. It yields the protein CAWKVAGGRSYNEQFF. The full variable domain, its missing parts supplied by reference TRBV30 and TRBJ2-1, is SQTIHQWPATLVQPVGSPLSLECTVEGTSNPNLYWYRQAAGRGLQLLFYSVGIGQISSEVPQNLSASRPQDRQFILSSKKLLLSDSGFYLCAWKVAGGRSYNEQFFGPGTRLTVL.

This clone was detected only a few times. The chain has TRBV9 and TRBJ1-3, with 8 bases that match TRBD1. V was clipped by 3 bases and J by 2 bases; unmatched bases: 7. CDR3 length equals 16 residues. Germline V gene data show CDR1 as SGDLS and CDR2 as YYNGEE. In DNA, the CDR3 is TGTGCCAGCAGCGCCGAGACAGGGGCAACTGGAAACACCATATATTTT. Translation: CASSAETGATGNTIYF. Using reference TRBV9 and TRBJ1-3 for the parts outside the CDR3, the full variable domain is DSGVTQTPKHLITATGQRVTLRCSPRSGDLSVYWYQQSLDQGLQFLIQYYNGEERAKGNILERFSAQQFPDLHSELNLSSLELGDSALYFCASSAETGATGNTIYFGEGSWLTVV.

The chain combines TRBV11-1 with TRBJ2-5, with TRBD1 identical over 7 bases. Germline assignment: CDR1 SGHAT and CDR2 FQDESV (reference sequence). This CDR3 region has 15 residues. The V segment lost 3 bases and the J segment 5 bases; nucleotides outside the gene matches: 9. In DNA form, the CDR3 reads TGTGCCAGCAGCTTCGGACAGGCCCAAGTGGAGACCCAGTACTTC. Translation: CASSFGQAQVETQYF.

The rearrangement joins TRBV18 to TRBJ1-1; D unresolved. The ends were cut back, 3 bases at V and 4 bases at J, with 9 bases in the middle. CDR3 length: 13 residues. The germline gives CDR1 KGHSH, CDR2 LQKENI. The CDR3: CASSPASVTEAFF. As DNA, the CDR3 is TGTGCCAGCTCACCCGCGAGCGTCACTGAAGCTTTCTTT.

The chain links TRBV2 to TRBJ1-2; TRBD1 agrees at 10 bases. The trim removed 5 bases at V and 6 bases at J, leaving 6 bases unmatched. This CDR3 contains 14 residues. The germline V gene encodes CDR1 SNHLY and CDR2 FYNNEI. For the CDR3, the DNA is TGTGCCAGCAGTCAGCGACAGGGGGCCCATGGCTACACCTTC. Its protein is CASSQRQGAHGYTF.

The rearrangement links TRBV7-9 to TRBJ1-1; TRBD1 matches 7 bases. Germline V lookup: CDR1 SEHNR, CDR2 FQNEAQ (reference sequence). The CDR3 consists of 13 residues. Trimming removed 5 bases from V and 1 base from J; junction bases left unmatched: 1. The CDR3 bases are TGTGCCAGCAGCCAGGGGGGGAACACTGAAGCTTTCTTT. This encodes CASSQGGNTEAFF.

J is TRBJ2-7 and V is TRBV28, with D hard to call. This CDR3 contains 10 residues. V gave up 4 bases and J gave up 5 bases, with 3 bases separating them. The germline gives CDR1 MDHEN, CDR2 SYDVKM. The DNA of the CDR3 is TGTGCCAGCAGTTATAACGAGCAGTACTTC. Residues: CASSYNEQYF.